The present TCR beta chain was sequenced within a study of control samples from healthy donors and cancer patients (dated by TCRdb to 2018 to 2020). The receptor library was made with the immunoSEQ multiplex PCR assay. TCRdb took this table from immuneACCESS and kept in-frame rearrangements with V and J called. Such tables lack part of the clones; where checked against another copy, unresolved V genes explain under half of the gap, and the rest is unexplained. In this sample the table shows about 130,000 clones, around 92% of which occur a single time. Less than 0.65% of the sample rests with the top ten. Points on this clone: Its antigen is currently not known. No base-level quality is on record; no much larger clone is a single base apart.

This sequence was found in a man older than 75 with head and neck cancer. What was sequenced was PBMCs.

The CDR3 has the sequence CSASEAYEQYF. The bases are TGCAGTGCTAGTGAAGCTTACGAGCAGTACTTC. The V and J segments used are TRBV20-1 and TRBJ2-7, with no reliable assignment of the D segment. Including the terminal cysteine and phenylalanine, the CDR3 comprises 11 residues. Just CDR3 DNA is preserved here, 33 bases in frame from base 1. Cut back by 3 bases and 4 bases, the V and J ends lie 7 bases apart. For CDR1 and CDR2, the germline V gene (reference sequence) lists DFQATT and SNEGSKA.